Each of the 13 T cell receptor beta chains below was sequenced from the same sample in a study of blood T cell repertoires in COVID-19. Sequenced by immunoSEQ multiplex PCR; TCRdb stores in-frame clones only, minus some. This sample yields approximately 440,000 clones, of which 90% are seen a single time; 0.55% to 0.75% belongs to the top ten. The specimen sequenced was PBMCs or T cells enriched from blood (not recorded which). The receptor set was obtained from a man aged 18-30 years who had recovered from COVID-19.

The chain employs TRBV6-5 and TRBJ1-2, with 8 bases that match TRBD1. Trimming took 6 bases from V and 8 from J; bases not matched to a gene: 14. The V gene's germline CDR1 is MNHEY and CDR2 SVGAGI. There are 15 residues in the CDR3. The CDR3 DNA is TGTGCCAGCAGGCGACCAGGACAGGGCGGAGGGGGCTACACCTTC. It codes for CASRRPGQGGGGYTF.

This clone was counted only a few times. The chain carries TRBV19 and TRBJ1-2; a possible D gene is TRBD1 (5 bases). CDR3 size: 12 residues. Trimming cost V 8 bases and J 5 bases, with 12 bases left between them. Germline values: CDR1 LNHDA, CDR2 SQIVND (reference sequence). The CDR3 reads CASRLEGYGYTF. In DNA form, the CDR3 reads TGTGCCAGTCGATTGGAGGGGTATGGCTACACCTTC.

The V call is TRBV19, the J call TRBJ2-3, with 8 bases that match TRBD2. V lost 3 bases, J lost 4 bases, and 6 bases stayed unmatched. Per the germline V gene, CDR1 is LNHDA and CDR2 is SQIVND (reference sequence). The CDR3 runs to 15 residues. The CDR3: CASSISAGAADTQYF. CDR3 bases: TGTGCCAGTAGTATCTCAGCGGGAGCGGCAGATACGCAGTATTTT.

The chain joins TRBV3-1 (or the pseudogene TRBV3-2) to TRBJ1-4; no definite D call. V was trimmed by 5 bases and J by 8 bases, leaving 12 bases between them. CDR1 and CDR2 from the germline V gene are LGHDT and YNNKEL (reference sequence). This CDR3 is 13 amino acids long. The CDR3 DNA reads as TGTGCCAGCAGCTATCTGCTGGGCGAAAAACTGTTTTTT. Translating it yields CASSYLLGEKLFF.

The CDR3: CASSIGRDRNTEAFF. The DNA of the CDR3 is TGTGCCAGTAGTATTGGAAGAGACAGGAACACTGAAGCTTTCTTT. V gene TRBV19 combines with J gene TRBJ1-1; a possible D gene is TRBD1 (5 bases). Germline V CDR1 and CDR2: LNHDA, SQIVND (reference sequence). The CDR3 extends over 15 amino acids. Trimming removed 3 bases from V and 1 base from J, with 12 bases in between.

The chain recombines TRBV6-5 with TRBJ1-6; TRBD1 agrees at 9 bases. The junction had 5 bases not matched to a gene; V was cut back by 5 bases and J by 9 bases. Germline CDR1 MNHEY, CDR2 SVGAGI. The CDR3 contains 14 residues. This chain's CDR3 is CASSPGQGFSPLHF. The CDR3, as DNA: TGTGCCAGCAGTCCGGGACAGGGTTTTTCACCCCTCCACTTT.

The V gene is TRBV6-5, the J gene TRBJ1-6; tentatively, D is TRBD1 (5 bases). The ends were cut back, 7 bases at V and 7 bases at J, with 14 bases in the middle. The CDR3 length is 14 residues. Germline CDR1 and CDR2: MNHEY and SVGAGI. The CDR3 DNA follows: TGTGCCAGCATGGAGGGACGGTTGAATTCACCCCTCCACTTT. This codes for CASMEGRLNSPLHF.

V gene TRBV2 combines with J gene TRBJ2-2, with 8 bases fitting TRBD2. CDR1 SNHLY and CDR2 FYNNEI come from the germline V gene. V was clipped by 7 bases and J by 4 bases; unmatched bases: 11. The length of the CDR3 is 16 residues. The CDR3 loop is CASTPRGGKGTGELFF. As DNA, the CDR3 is TGTGCCAGCACCCCCCGGGGGGGCAAGGGCACCGGGGAGCTGTTTTTT.

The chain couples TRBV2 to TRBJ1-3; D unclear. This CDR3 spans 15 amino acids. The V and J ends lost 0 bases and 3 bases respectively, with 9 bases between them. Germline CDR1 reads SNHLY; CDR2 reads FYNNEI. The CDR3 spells CASSEAGGYGNTIYF. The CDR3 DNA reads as TGTGCCAGCAGTGAAGCAGGAGGGTATGGAAACACCATATATTTT.

Written as DNA, the CDR3 is TGTGCCAGTAGTCTGGGAGGCACCGGGGAGCTGTTTTTT. Residues: CASSLGGTGELFF. The chain has TRBV19 and TRBJ2-2; TRBD2 is a possible D gene (6 bases). V was trimmed by 5 bases and J by 4 bases, leaving 8 bases between them. The CDR3 contains 13 residues. CDR1 and CDR2 (germline): LNHDA, SQIVND (reference sequence).

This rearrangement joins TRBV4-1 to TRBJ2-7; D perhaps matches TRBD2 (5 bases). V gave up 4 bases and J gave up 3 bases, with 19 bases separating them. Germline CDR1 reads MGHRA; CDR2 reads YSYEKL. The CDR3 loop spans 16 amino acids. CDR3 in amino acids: CASSLEDAAGNYEQYF. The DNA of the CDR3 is TGCGCCAGCAGCCTAGAGGACGCCGCGGGTAACTACGAGCAGTACTTC.

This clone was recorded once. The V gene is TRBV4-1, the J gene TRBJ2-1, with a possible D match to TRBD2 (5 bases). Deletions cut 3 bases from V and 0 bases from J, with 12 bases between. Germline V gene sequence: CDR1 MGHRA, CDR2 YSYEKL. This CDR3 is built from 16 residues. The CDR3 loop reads CASSHPWELSYNEQFF. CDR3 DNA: TGCGCCAGCAGCCACCCCTGGGAGCTCTCCTACAATGAGCAGTTCTTC.

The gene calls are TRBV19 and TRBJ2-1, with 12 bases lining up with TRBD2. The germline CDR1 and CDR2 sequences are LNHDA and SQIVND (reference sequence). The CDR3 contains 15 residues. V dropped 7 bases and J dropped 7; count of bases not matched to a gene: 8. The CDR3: CASTRLAGARNEQFF. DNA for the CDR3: TGTGCCAGTACCCGACTAGCGGGAGCTCGAAATGAGCAGTTCTTC.